These T cell receptor beta chains were read from a single sample in a study of circulating tumor DNA in untreated peripheral T-cell lymphoma. Clones were sequenced by immunoSEQ multiplex PCR, and TCRdb holds only the in-frame ones, with some missing. The data show about 1,800 clones, with around 87% seen just once and approximately 76% held by the top ten. Sequencing was done on a sample of tumor tissue. The receptors were sampled from a human donor with peripheral T-cell lymphoma. Each CDR3 is given with its conserved first and last residue. A D gene is named only where the DNA matches it firmly. A row's size may be missing; if present it is once, few, many or a size class.

d_call clone_size j_call v_call cdr3_aa cdr3_nt
TRBD1 . TRBJ1-6 TRBV6-8 CASRTGQVHNSPLHF TGTGCCAGCAGGACAGGACAGGTTCATAATTCACCCCTCCACTTT
. . TRBJ1-1 TRBV15 CATSREANRPNTEAFF TGTGCCACCAGCAGAGAGGCCAACAGGCCGAACACTGAAGCTTTCTTT
. . TRBJ2-3 TRBV1 CASSLSMGGGTDTQYF TGCGCCAGCAGCCTCAGTATGGGAGGGGGGACAGATACGCAGTATTTT
TRBD1 . TRBJ1-5 TRBV14 CASSLDRCNQPQHF TGTGCCAGCAGCCTGGACAGGTGTAATCAGCCCCAGCATTTT
. few TRBJ1-1 TRBV1 CASGVDSRNTEAFF TGCGCCAGCGGGGTAGACAGCCGGAACACTGAAGCTTTCTTT
. . TRBJ2-3 TRBV11-3 CASTLHQGTDTQYF TGTGCCAGCACCTTACACCAGGGGACAGATACGCAGTATTTT
. few TRBJ1-4 TRBV19 CASSIPGRREKLFF TGTGCCAGTAGTATCCCGGGACGGAGGGAAAAACTGTTTTTT
TRBD1 . TRBJ2-2 TRBV11-3 CASSSDRGNGELFF TGTGCCAGCAGCTCTGACAGGGGGAACGGGGAGCTGTTTTTT
TRBD2 . TRBJ2-1 TRBV30 CAWSASLAGGNEQFF TGTGCCTGGAGTGCGTCACTAGCGGGAGGTAATGAGCAGTTCTTC
TRBD1 . TRBJ2-2 TRBV6-8 CASSETGENTGELFF TGTGCCAGCAGTGAGACAGGGGAAAACACCGGGGAGCTGTTTTTT
. . TRBJ1-6 TRBV6-7 CASSYLGNSPLHF TGTGCCAGCAGTTACCTAGGCAATTCACCCCTCCACTTT
TRBD1 few TRBJ1-1 TRBV28 CASRGEPGQKNTEAFF TGTGCCAGCAGGGGGGAACCGGGACAGAAGAACACTGAAGCTTTCTTT
. . TRBJ1-4 TRBV11-3 CASSLGYRAFNEKLFF TGTGCCAGCAGCTTGGGGTACAGGGCCTTTAATGAAAAACTGTTTTTT
. . TRBJ2-1 TRBV5-1 CASSHLGGRPYNEQFF TGCGCCAGCAGCCACCTTGGGGGGCGCCCTTACAATGAGCAGTTCTTC
. . TRBJ2-3 TRBV9 CASSGGWDTDTQYF TGTGCCAGCAGCGGAGGATGGGACACAGATACGCAGTATTTT
. . TRBJ2-7 TRBV6-8 CASSYGGQTYEQYF TGTGCCAGCAGTTACGGAGGACAGACCTACGAGCAGTACTTC
. . TRBJ2-2 TRBV19 CASSIGRIGELFF TGTGCCAGTAGTATAGGTCGTATCGGGGAGCTGTTTTTT
. . TRBJ2-3 TRBV12-2 CASSLWRGGEDTQYF TGTGCCAGTTCCCTATGGCGGGGGGGCGAAGATACACAGTATTTT
. . TRBJ1-1 TRBV14 CASSQVHKLGEAFF TGTGCCAGCAGCCAGGTTCATAAATTGGGTGAAGCTTTCTTT
. . TRBJ1-2 TRBV18 CASSPSAGANYGYTF TGTGCCAGCTCACCCTCGGCAGGAGCGAACTATGGCTACACCTTC
. . TRBJ1-5 TRBV19 CASSIEGISNQPQHF TGTGCCAGTAGTATAGAAGGAATCAGCAATCAGCCCCAGCATTTT
. . TRBJ2-1 TRBV7-5 CASSFGQGAPDEQFF .
. . TRBJ2-2 TRBV6-8 CASRTSNGGHNTGELFF TGTGCCAGCAGGACCTCTAACGGGGGACACAACACCGGGGAGCTGTTTTTT
. . TRBJ1-4 TRBV6-8 CASSYGGQGKKLFF TGTGCCAGCAGCTATGGTGGGCAGGGAAAGAAACTGTTTTTT
. . TRBJ1-5 TRBV14 CASSQDLGQPQHF TGTGCCAGCAGCCAAGACTTAGGTCAGCCCCAGCATTTT